Each of the 5 T cell receptor beta chains below was sequenced from the same sample in a study of blood T cells in healthy people across ages. The authors ran a second PCR of about 6 to 11 cycles using a sample-barcoded 5' primer and a J-beta primer mix. One entry per CDR3 protein, called by TCRdb with MiXCR from the 5' RACE reads. This sample has some 700,000 distinct CDR3 sequences, with approximately 43% found just once. Sequences were obtained from blood. The origin of the receptors is an older woman in good health.

V usage is TRBV5-6 and J usage is TRBJ2-7, with D tentatively TRBD1 (5 bases). V was pared by 1 base and J by 5 bases, with 22 bases between. The CDR3 spans 17 residues. Looked up from germline, CDR1 is SGHDT and CDR2 is YYEEEE. The CDR3 DNA reads as TGTGCCAGCAGCTTGTTTCGATCTGGGCAGGGTAGGAACGAGCAGTACTTC. Translated, it gives CASSLFRSGQGRNEQYF.

This clonotype was detected a few times. V gene TRBV7-2 combines with J gene TRBJ2-7; D perhaps matches TRBD1 (5 bases). The CDR3 is 15 residues long. The germline V and J ends were trimmed by 0 bases and 6 bases, with 15 bases remaining between them. Per germline, CDR1 SGHTA and CDR2 FQGNSA. The CDR3 nucleotides read TGTGCCAGCAGCTTAGCGGTTCAGGGTCACAGCGAGCAGTACTTC. Its translation is CASSLAVQGHSEQYF.

There are a few counts of this clonotype. The chain uses TRBV7-9 and TRBJ2-1; 9 positions agree with TRBD1. The CDR3 has 17 amino acids. Germline loops: CDR1 SEHNR, CDR2 FQNEAQ (reference sequence). Germline trimming cut 5 bases from V and 4 bases from J; bases unmatched to any gene: 12. Here the CDR3 DNA reads TGTGCCAGCAGCGTGACTTCCGGGACAGGGCCTTACAATGAGCAGTTCTTC. Translating it yields CASSVTSGTGPYNEQFF.

The chain joins TRBV9 to TRBJ2-3, with D tentatively TRBD1 (5 bases). The CDR3 loop spans 15 amino acids. Germline V lookup: CDR1 SGDLS, CDR2 YYNGEE. V was cut by 0 bases and J by 3 bases, with 11 bases left in between. This CDR3 is CASSVDGHKTDTQYF. The CDR3 coding sequence is TGTGCCAGCAGCGTAGACGGACACAAGACAGATACGCAGTATTTT.

With regard to this clonotype: A much larger clone is a single base away; this may be a read error. The V gene is TRBV5-1, the J gene TRBJ2-5; 9 bases align to TRBD1. From germline, CDR1 is SGHRS and CDR2 YFSETQ. Unmatched junction bases numbered 7, after V lost 4 bases and J lost 3 bases. CDR3 length: 15 amino acids. CDR3 coding DNA: TGCGCCAGCAGCCCCGGGACAGGGATAGAAGAGACCCAGTACTTC. It translates to CASSPGTGIEETQYF.